This T cell receptor beta chain was profiled in a study of blood T cell repertoires in COVID-19. Across the whole study: Sources were T cells, B-cell-depleted T cells, or PBMCs; the material itself was cDNA or gDNA.

Trimming cost V 4 bases and J 2 bases; bases outside gene matches: 13. The germline V gene encodes CDR1 SEHNR and CDR2 FQNEAQ (reference sequence). The length of the CDR3 is 18 residues. Original processing methods: Amplification of reference gene primers provided the estimated nucleated cell counts. TCRdb's table, derived via immunoSEQ multiplex PCR, lists solely in-frame clones and lacks some. The V and J calls and the clone size are those of that table, but D and trimming were determined from the DNA. The sample has about 300,000 clones, roughly nine tenths seen once. This TCR came from a woman aged 25 to 39 with COVID-19, enrolled during active disease. The sequencing sample was made of peripheral blood. This chain connects TRBV7-9 to TRBJ2-3, with 9 bases matching TRBD1. The CDR3 nucleotides are TGTGCCAGCAGCTCTACTTGGCGCAGGACAGGGGCCACAGATACGCAGTATTTT. Its protein product is CASSSTWRRTGATDTQYF. The full variable domain, its missing parts supplied by reference TRBV7-9 and TRBJ2-3, is DTGVSQNPRHKITKRGQNVTFRCDPISEHNRLYWYRQTLGQGPEFLTYFQNEAQLEKSRLLSDRFSAERPKGSFSTLEIQRTEQGDSAMYLCASSSTWRRTGATDTQYFGPGTRLTVL.